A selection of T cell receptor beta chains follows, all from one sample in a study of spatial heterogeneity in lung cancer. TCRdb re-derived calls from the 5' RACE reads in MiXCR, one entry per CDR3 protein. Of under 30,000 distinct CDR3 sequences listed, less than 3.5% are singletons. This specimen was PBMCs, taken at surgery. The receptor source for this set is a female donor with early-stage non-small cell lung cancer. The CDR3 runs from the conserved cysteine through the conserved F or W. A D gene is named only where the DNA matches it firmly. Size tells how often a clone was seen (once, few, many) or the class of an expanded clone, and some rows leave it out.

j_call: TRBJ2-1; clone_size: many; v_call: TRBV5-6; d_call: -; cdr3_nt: TGTGCCAGCAGCTTAGTTAGCGGAAGGGGCAATGAGCAGTTCTTC; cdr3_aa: CASSLVSGRGNEQFF
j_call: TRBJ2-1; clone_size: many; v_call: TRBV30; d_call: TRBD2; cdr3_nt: TGTGCCTGGAGTTCTGGACTAGCGGGAGTTGGTGAGCAGTTCTTC; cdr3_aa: CAWSSGLAGVGEQFF
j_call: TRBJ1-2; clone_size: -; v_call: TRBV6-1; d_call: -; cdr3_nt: TGTGCCAGCAGTGTATCCCCGCGCCTCTATGGCTACACCTTC; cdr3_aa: CASSVSPRLYGYTF
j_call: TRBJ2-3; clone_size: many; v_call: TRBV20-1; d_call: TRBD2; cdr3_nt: TGCAGTGCTACCCAGACTAGCGGGAGTACAGATACGCAGTATTTT; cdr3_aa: CSATQTSGSTDTQYF
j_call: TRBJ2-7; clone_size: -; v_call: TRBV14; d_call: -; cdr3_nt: TGTGCCAGCAGCAAACCAATGGCCGGGGGCTACGAGCAGTACTTC; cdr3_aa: CASSKPMAGGYEQYF
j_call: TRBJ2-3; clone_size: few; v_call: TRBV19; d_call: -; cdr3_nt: TGTGCCAGTAGTAACACTGGCGGGTACAGCACAGATACGCAGTATTTT; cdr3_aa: CASSNTGGYSTDTQYF
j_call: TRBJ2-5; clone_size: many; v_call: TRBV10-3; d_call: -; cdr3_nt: TGTGCCATCAGCTCACCGAACGTTGAGACCCAGTACTTC; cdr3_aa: CAISSPNVETQYF
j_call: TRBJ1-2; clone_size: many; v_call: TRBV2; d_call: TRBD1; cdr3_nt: TGTGCCAGCAGTGAAAATACGGGACAGCTAAACACCTTC; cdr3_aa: CASSENTGQLNTF
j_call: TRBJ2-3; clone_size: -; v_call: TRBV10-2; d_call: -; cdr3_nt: TGCGCCAGCAGAGAAGGCCCCACAGATATGCAGTATTTT; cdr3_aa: CASREGPTDMQYF
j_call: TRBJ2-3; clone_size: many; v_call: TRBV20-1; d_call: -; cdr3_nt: TGCAGTGCTAGAGACTTGGAGGTGCGGGATACGCAGTATTTT; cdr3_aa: CSARDLEVRDTQYF
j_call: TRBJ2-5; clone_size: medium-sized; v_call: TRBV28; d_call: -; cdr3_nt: TGTGCCAGCAGTTTTGGAGGGTATCCAGAGACCCAGTACTTC; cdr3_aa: CASSFGGYPETQYF
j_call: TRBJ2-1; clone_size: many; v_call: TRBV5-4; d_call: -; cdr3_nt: TGTGCCGACAGTAGCGGACTCGGGCAGTTCTTC; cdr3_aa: CADSSGLGQFF
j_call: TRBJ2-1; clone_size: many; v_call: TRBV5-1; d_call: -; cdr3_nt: TGCGCCAGCAGCTGGACCTCGAGCTCCTACAATGAGCAGTTCTTC; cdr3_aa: CASSWTSSSYNEQFF
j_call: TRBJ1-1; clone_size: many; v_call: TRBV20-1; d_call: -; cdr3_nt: TGCAGTGCCTCACCATTCCCAAGCATGAACACTGAAGCTTTCTTT; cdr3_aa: CSASPFPSMNTEAFF
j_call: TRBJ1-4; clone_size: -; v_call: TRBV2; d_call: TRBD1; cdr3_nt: TGTGCCAGCAGCCCGGGACAGCCTTATACAACTAATGAAAAACTGTTTTTT; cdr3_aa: CASSPGQPYTTNEKLFF
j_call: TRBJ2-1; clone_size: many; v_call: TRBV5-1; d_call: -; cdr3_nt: TGCGCCAGCAGCTTCGGCGGGGAAAGGTTCTTC; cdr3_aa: CASSFGGERFF
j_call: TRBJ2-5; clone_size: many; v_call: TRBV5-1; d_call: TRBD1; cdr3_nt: TGCGCCAGCAGCCCGGCGGCCGGGACAGGGGGCCGAGAGACCCAGTACTTC; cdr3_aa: CASSPAAGTGGRETQYF
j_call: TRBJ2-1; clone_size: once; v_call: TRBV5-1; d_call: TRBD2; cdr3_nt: TGCGCCAGCAGATTGTCTGCGGGAGGGTACAATGAGCAGTTCTTC; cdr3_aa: CASRLSAGGYNEQFF
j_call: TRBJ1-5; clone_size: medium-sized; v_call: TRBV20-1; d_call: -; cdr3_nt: TGCAGTGCAACCACGACAGGTCAGCCCCAGCATTTT; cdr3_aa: CSATTTGQPQHF
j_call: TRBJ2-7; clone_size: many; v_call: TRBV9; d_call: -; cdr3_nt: TGTGCCAGCAGCGTAGCACCGGATGGAGGCGAGCAGTACTTC; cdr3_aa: CASSVAPDGGEQYF
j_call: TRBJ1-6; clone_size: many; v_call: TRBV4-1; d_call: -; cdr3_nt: TGCGCCAGCAGCCACGGCAGCACCTATAATTCACCCCTCCACTTT; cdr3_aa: CASSHGSTYNSPLHF
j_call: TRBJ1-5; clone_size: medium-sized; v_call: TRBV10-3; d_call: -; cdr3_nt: TGTGCCATCAGTGAGGGAACAGCCCCAAGTCAGCCCCAGCATTTT; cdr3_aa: CAISEGTAPSQPQHF
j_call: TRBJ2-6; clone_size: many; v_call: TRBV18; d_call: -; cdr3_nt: TGTGCCAGCTCACCTGCGGGGGCCAACGTCCTGACTTTC; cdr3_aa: CASSPAGANVLTF
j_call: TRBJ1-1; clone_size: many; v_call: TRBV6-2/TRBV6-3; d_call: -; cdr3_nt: TGTGCCAGCAGTTACTCAGTGGCAGGGGATATTTCGGCTTTCTTT; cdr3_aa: CASSYSVAGDISAFF
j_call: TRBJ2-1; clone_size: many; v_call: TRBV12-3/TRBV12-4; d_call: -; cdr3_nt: TGTGCCAGCACCGACCGCGGGATTAACAATGAGCAGTTCTTC; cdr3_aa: CASTDRGINNEQFF
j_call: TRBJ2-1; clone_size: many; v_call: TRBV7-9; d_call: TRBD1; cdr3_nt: TGTGCCAGCAGCGAAGGGACAGCATACAATGAGCAGTTCTTC; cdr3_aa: CASSEGTAYNEQFF
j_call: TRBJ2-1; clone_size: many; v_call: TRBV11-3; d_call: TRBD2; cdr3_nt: TGTGCCAGCAGCTCAGACCCTCTAGCGGGAGGTCTGGGTGAGCAGTTCTTC; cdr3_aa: CASSSDPLAGGLGEQFF
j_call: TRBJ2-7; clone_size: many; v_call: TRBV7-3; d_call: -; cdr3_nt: TGTGCCAGCAGCTTAGATCTGTCGTACGAGCAGTACTTC; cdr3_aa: CASSLDLSYEQYF
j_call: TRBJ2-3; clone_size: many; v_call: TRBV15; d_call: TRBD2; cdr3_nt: TGTGCCACCAGCGTAAGCGGGAGTGATTTTGATACGCAGTATTTT; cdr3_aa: CATSVSGSDFDTQYF
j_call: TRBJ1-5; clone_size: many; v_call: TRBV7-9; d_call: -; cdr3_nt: TGTGCCAGCACCCCGGGGGCCGGGAATCAGCCCCAGCATTTT; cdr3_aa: CASTPGAGNQPQHF
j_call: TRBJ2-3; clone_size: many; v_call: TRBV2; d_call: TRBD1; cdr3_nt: TGTGCCAGCAGTGGGGACAGGGAAATCACAGATACGCAGTATTTT; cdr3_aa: CASSGDREITDTQYF
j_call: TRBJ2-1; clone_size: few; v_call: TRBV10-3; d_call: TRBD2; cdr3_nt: TGTGCCATCAGTGAAGGGACTATCTACAATGAGCAGTTCTTC; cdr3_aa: CAISEGTIYNEQFF
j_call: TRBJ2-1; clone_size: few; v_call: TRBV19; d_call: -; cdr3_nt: TGTGCCAGTAAAATCTTTCCAAGCTCCTACAATGAGCAGTTCTTC; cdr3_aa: CASKIFPSSYNEQFF
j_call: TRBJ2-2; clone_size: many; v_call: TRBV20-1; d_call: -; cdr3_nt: TGCAGTGCTAGAGATGGAATCACCGGGGAGCTGTTTTTT; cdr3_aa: CSARDGITGELFF
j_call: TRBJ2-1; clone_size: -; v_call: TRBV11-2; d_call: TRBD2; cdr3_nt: TGTGCCAGCAGATATAGCGGGAGAAGGGGGTGGAATGAGCAGTTCTTC; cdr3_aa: CASRYSGRRGWNEQFF
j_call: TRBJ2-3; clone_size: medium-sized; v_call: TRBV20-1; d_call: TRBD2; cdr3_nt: TGCAGTGCTAGCCCGTCTAGCGGGGGCACAGATACGCAGTATTTT; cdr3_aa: CSASPSSGGTDTQYF
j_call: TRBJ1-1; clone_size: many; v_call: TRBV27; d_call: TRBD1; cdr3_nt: TGTGCCAGCAGAAACAGGGGATCCACTGAAGCTTTCTTT; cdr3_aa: CASRNRGSTEAFF
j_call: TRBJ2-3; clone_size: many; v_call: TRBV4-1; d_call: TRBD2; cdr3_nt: TGCGCCAGCAGCCAAGAACGAGCGGGAGGGGAGGGAGATACGCAGTATTTT; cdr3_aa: CASSQERAGGEGDTQYF
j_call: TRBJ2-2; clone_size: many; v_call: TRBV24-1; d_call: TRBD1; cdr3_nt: TGTGCCACCAGCGCCACCGGGACAGGGCCCGGGGAGCTGTTTTTT; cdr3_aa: CATSATGTGPGELFF
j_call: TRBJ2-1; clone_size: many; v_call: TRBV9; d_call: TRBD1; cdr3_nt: TGTGCCAGCAGCCCCCCCACAGGGGGTAATGAGCAGTTCTTC; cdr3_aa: CASSPPTGGNEQFF
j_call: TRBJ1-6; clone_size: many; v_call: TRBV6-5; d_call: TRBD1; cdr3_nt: TGTGCCAGCAGCCGAGGGACAGGTGATAATTCACCCCTCCACTTT; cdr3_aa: CASSRGTGDNSPLHF
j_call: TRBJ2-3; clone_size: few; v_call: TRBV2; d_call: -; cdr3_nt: TGTGCCAGCAGAGACCTAGCGAGCACAGATACGCAGTATTTT; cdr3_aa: CASRDLASTDTQYF
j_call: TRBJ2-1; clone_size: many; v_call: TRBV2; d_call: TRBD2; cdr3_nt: TGTGCCAGCAGTTTAGCGGGAGGTGAGCAGTTCTTC; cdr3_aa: CASSLAGGEQFF
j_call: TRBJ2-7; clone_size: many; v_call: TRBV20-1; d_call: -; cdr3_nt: TGCAGTGCTAGAGGTCAGCTAGCACTGAACTACGAGCAGTACTTC; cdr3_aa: CSARGQLALNYEQYF
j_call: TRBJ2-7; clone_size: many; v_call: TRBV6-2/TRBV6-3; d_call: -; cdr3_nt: TGTGCCAGCAGTTACTCGTGGGGTGAGCAGTACTTC; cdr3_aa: CASSYSWGEQYF
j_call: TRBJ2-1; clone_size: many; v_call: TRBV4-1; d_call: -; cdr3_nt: TGCGCCAGCAGCCAAGGCGGCAATCGAAATGAGCAGTTCTTC; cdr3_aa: CASSQGGNRNEQFF
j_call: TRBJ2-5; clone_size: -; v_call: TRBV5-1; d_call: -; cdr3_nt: TGCGCCAGCAGCTTGAGTTCCCTCGAAGAGACCCAGTACTTC; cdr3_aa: CASSLSSLEETQYF
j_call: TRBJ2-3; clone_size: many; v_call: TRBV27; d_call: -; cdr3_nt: TGTGCCAGCAGTTTAAGAAGGGTTGCGACAGATACGCAGTATTTT; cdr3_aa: CASSLRRVATDTQYF
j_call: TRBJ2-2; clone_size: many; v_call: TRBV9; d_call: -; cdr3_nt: TGTGCCAGCAGCGCCAAGGGTGGCGGGGAGCTGTTTTTT; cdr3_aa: CASSAKGGGELFF
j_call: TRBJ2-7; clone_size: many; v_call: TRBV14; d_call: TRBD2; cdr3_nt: TGTGCCAGCAGCCAAGAAACGGGAGGGAGCTACGAGCAGTACTTC; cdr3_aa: CASSQETGGSYEQYF